The following is a TCR beta chain sequence with its context. Its antigen remains unidentified. No base quality information exists; no much larger clone differs at one position. RNA was isolated from bulk unsorted tissue, and RNA quality was assessed with a NanoDrop ND-1000 and an Agilent 2100. Newly diagnosed lung cancer patients without prior chemotherapy who had been admitted for thoracic surgery in China between August and November 2014 were enrolled as donors. Anyone who had undergone radiotherapy or chemotherapy before, or who had another cancer at the same time, was left out of the study. Surgical tissue pieces of about 1-2.1 cm3 were preserved in RNAlater solution and were kept at -80 degrees C until use. Library construction relied on multiplex PCR. This sample was sequenced with an Illumina HiSeq 2500. TCRbeta libraries were constructed through three rounds of nested PCR with primers (Table S4) according to protocols modified from ARM-PCR. Before sequencing, PCR products in the 200-500 bp range were cut out of the gel and cleaned up using the QIAquick gel extraction kit. Per the authors' processing: Reads were cleaned with Trimmomatic, merged with FLASH into complete CDR3 sequences, and assigned to V(D)J germline segments with MiTCR. Clonal diversity was computed as the inverse Simpson's index with VDJtools. In-frame sequences without a premature stop codon were defined as productive reads. In TCRdb, the public reads were trimmed at Q25 with fastp and aligned with MiXCR, with productive beta chains retained. Rows merge per CDR3 protein into single entries with the most common DNA and genes. None of the V and J calls come from the authors' own analysis; TCRdb made them. Across this sample there are approximately 75,000 distinct CDR3 sequences, with over 70% seen only once. The ten largest clones represent roughly 12% of the sample.

The entry originates in a study of tumor and adjacent non-tumor tissue in lung cancer (dated by TCRdb to the late 2010s). Some background on the complete study: Of the cohort, more than ten patients had adenocarcinoma, 2 had squamous cell carcinoma and 1 had small cell lung cancer. Among the approximately 15 patients, ages ranged from roughly 31 to 80 years, approximately ten were men and 5 were women, and disease was TNM stage I to III. Sequencing generated a total of about 130,000,000 productive TCRbeta reads, averaging roughly 4.4 million reads per sample. The study compared bulk TCRbeta repertoires from lung tumor tissue and matched distant non-tumor lung tissue of over 13 lung cancer patients. TCRbeta CDR3 sequencing was performed on roughly 32 paired specimens, with one tumor sample and one normal lung sample collected per patient. Here is what the overall study found, with its caveats: TCR diversity was significantly higher in younger patients, and greater tumor TCR diversity was associated with shorter overall survival and shorter disease-free survival. Tumor tissue showed significantly greater TCR diversity (inverse Simpson) than normal lung tissue (roughly 430 vs 170, P = 0.0075, Mann-Whitney U test). The sequencing platform is not named in the methods, and unique molecular identifiers are not mentioned. With only about 16 patients in the cohort, the authors noted that larger samples and more detailed clinical data are needed. A significantly larger cumulative share of the repertoire was made up by the top 100 clones in normal lung than in tumor tissue. Peripheral blood was not sequenced, so blood TCRbeta repertoires were not examined in the lung cancer patients of the study.

CDR1 and CDR2, per the germline V gene, are MNHEY and SVGAGI. V is pared back by 3 bases and J by 3 bases, with 17 bases lying between the germline termini. There are 16 amino acids in the CDR3, from cysteine to phenylalanine inclusive. Only the CDR3 portion is preserved as DNA: 48 bases, with reading frame beginning at the first base. The sequence was collected from a woman between 50 and 59 years old with non-small cell lung cancer. The sequencing sample was made of lung tumor tissue. Here the chain combines TRBV6-5 and TRBJ1-2; a weak D assignment points to TRBD1 (5 bases agree). The CDR3 protein sequence reads: CASSYSPRLGDYGYTF. The DNA sequence is given as TGTGCCAGCAGTTATTCCCCTCGGCTAGGGGACTATGGCTACACCTTC.